These 31 T cell receptor beta chains originate from one sample sequenced in a study of neoadjuvant anti-PD-1 for oral cavity cancer. Data came from immunoSEQ multiplex PCR; TCRdb stores just in-frame clones and leaves some out. The sample carries 13,000 to 15,000 clones, around 75% recorded once. Specimen: PBMCs, collected before nivolumab (anti-PD-1) treatment. The receptor source for this set is a person between 35 and 79 years old with oral cavity squamous cell carcinoma.

This clone has only a few counts. The V call is TRBV30, the J call TRBJ1-3; D is ambiguous. The CDR3 covers 12 residues. The V and J ends lost 5 bases and 0 bases respectively, with 5 bases between them. Germline loops: CDR1 GTSNPN, CDR2 SVGIG (reference sequence). CDR3 bases: TGTGCCTGGGGCCTCTCTGGAAACACCATATATTTT. This codes for CAWGLSGNTIYF.

This clone has just one count. J is TRBJ1-2 and V is TRBV9, with D maybe TRBD1 (6 bases). V was trimmed by 3 bases and J by 6 bases, leaving 24 bases between them. The CDR3 has 17 residues. Germline CDR1 SGDLS, CDR2 YYNGEE. CDR3 loop: CASSATGTSSALDGYTF. As DNA, the CDR3 is TGTGCCAGCAGCGCCACAGGGACGTCTTCCGCTTTGGATGGCTACACCTTC.

V and J are TRBV6-5 and TRBJ1-4; weak D call: TRBD1 (5 bases). CDR1 and CDR2 (germline): MNHEY, SVGAGI. This CDR3 spans 11 amino acids. V was trimmed by 9 bases and J by 10 bases, leaving 12 bases between them. For the CDR3, the DNA is TGTGCCAGTCTAGGGACTGGAAAACTGTTTTTT. It translates to CASLGTGKLFF.

The chain joins TRBV13 to TRBJ2-1; 13 bases line up with TRBD2. J lost 7 bases, V lost 3 bases, and 18 bases had no gene match. Germline CDR1 and CDR2: PRHDT and FYEKMQ (reference sequence). The CDR3 is 20 residues long. The DNA for the CDR3 is TGTGCCAGCAGCTTTTCACCCGGGGACGGCGGGACTAGCGGGGTGAATGAGCAGTTCTTC. It specifies CASSFSPGDGGTSGVNEQFF. Supplemented by reference TRBV13 and TRBJ2-1, the full variable domain reads AAGVIQSPRHLIKEKRETATLKCYPIPRHDTVYWYQQGPGQDPQFLISFYEKMQSDKGSIPDRFSAQQFSDYHSELNMSSLELGDSALYFCASSFSPGDGGTSGVNEQFFGPGTRLTVL.

This clone appeared a single time. V gene TRBV4-1 combines with J gene TRBJ2-7; no clear D. Deletions cut 4 bases from V and 2 bases from J, with 6 bases between. Germline CDR1 MGHRA, CDR2 YSYEKL. The CDR3 has 12 residues. The CDR3 DNA sequence: TGCGCCAGCAGCCTGTTTCCCTACGAGCAGTACTTC. Translating gives CASSLFPYEQYF.

This clone showed up just once. The gene calls are TRBV11-2 and TRBJ1-3; D is unclear. Germline V gene sequence: CDR1 SGHAT, CDR2 FQNNGV. Trimming cost V 5 bases and J 0 bases, with 11 bases left between them. This CDR3 spans 15 amino acids. The CDR3 DNA sequence: TGTGCCAGCAGCGAAACAGCGATCTCTGGAAACACCATATATTTT. As protein: CASSETAISGNTIYF.

The V and J genes are TRBV28 and TRBJ2-1; TRBD2 might be the D (6 bases). The V and J ends lost 1 base and 9 bases respectively, with 19 bases between them. This CDR3 contains 16 residues. CDR1 is MDHEN, CDR2 SYDVKM, per germline. The CDR3 sequence is CASSLFEGAGRIEQFF. DNA for the CDR3: TGTGCCAGCAGTTTATTTGAGGGCGCGGGGAGGATTGAGCAGTTCTTC.

This chain links TRBV6-1 with TRBJ1-5; TRBD1 might be the D (5 bases). Germline V gene lookup returns CDR1 MNHNS and CDR2 SASEGT. Trimming took 3 bases from V and 1 from J, leaving 10 bases between them. This CDR3 has 15 residues. DNA for the CDR3: TGTGCCAGCAGTGAGCGGGGGAGAAGCAATCAGCCCCAGCATTTT. Amino acids: CASSERGRSNQPQHF.

This clone was seen a few times. CDR3 in amino acids: CASSTRTSGEGETQYF. The CDR3 DNA reads TGTGCCAGTAGTACCCGGACTAGCGGGGAGGGGGAGACCCAGTACTTC. The V and J genes are TRBV19 and TRBJ2-5, with 12 bases identical to TRBD2. Germline values: CDR1 LNHDA, CDR2 SQIVND (reference sequence). The CDR3 spans 16 residues. V shed 4 bases, J shed 5 bases, and the junction held 8 bases outside the gene matches.

The table lists this clone with a few counts. The rearrangement links TRBV19 to TRBJ1-2; 8 bases map to TRBD1. The germline V gene has CDR1 LNHDA and CDR2 SQIVND (reference sequence). The CDR3 spans 13 residues. V trimming: 7 bases; J trimming: 8 bases; junction bases outside the gene matches: 9. CDR3 sequence reads: CASKQGVSVGYTF. The CDR3 DNA follows: TGTGCCAGTAAACAGGGGGTTTCAGTCGGCTACACCTTC.

This clone was seen more than once but under ten times. The chain carries TRBV15 and TRBJ2-5, with TRBD1 matching 7 bases. Trimming cost V 2 bases and J 0 bases; bases outside gene matches: 9. The CDR3 extends over 17 amino acids. Germline V gene data show CDR1 as LNHNV and CDR2 as YYDKDF (reference sequence). The CDR3 loop is CATSRTRTGVYQETQYF. The CDR3 bases are TGTGCCACCAGCAGAACCCGGACAGGAGTTTACCAAGAGACCCAGTACTTC.

V usage is TRBV5-1 and J usage is TRBJ2-5, with TRBD2 matching 7 bases. Germline V CDR1 and CDR2: SGHRS, YFSETQ. The V segment lost 0 bases and the J segment 5 bases; nucleotides outside the gene matches: 7. This CDR3 is 15 amino acids long. The CDR3 sequence is CASSLDGRIFETQYF. CDR3 DNA: TGCGCCAGCAGCTTGGACGGGAGGATCTTTGAGACCCAGTACTTC.

The chain couples TRBV2 to TRBJ2-1; 7 bases match TRBD2. CDR1 is SNHLY, CDR2 FYNNEI, per germline. Trimming removed 3 bases from V and 0 bases from J; junction bases left unmatched: 5. The CDR3 spans 16 residues. The CDR3, as DNA: TGTGCCAGCAGTGAGGTTCGGGGGGTCTCCTACAATGAGCAGTTCTTC. It encodes CASSEVRGVSYNEQFF.

This sequence joins TRBV7-6 and TRBJ2-6; the D gene could be TRBD1 or TRBD2 (5 bases each). CDR1 and CDR2 (germline): SGHVS, FNYEAQ. This CDR3 is built from 17 residues. Trimming removed 1 base at V and 1 base at J, with 11 bases between. The CDR3 DNA follows: TGTGCCAGCAGCTTAGTGGGGGAAGGATCTGGGGCCAACGTCCTGACTTTC. This translates into CASSLVGEGSGANVLTF. The whole variable domain, filled in from reference TRBV7-6 and TRBJ2-6, reads GAGVSQSPRYKVTKRGQDVALRCDPISGHVSLYWYRQALGQGPEFLTYFNYEAQQDKSGLPNDRFSAERPEGSISTLTIQRTEQRDSAMYRCASSLVGEGSGANVLTFGAGSRLTVL.

In its sample, this clone was seen a few times. The chain combines TRBV7-3 with TRBJ1-2; D not certain. V was cut by 8 bases and J by 6 bases, with 19 bases left in between. In germline, CDR1 is SGHTA, CDR2 FQGTGA. The CDR3 is 14 amino acids. CDR3 in DNA: TGTGCCAGCCCCTACACCCCCAAGGGTAATGGCTACACCTTC. Protein product: CASPYTPKGNGYTF.

This clone was seen only a few times. J is TRBJ2-5 and V is TRBV7-2; D is uncertain. CDR1 and CDR2 from the germline V gene are SGHTA and FQGNSA. V was trimmed by 1 base and J by 0 bases, leaving 9 bases between them. There are 15 residues in the CDR3. This CDR3 is CASSLVRWYQETQYF. CDR3 DNA: TGTGCCAGCAGCTTAGTACGCTGGTACCAAGAGACCCAGTACTTC.

This clone has a handful of counts. V gene TRBV19 combines with J gene TRBJ2-1, with 8 bases aligning to TRBD1. Unmatched junction bases numbered 10, after V lost 3 bases and J lost 9 bases. CDR1 and CDR2 from the germline V gene are LNHDA and SQIVND (reference sequence). This CDR3 region has 15 residues. CDR3 sequence: CASSIGTGVGAEQFF. In DNA form, the CDR3 reads TGTGCCAGTAGTATTGGGACAGGAGTAGGAGCTGAGCAGTTCTTC.

The chain is built from TRBV11-2 and TRBJ2-1; D not resolved. CDR1 is SGHAT and CDR2 is FQNNGV in the germline V gene. This CDR3 comprises 13 residues. The germline V and J ends were trimmed by 5 bases and 7 bases, with 12 bases remaining between them. Written as DNA, the CDR3 is TGTGCCAGCAGCCGAATAGAAGTAAATGAGCAGTTCTTC. Amino acid sequence: CASSRIEVNEQFF.

This clone was seen once. This sequence joins TRBV13 and TRBJ2-3; the match to TRBD2 covers 9 bases. The germline V gene has CDR1 PRHDT and CDR2 FYEKMQ (reference sequence). There are 15 residues in the CDR3. Trimming cost V 3 bases and J 5 bases; bases outside gene matches: 6. CDR3 sequence: CASSLRGGQIDTQYF. In DNA form, the CDR3 reads TGTGCCAGCAGCTTGCGGGGGGGCCAGATAGATACGCAGTATTTT.

The chain employs TRBV5-8 and TRBJ1-1, with D maybe TRBD1 (6 bases). The ends were cut back, 5 bases at V and 2 bases at J, with 10 bases in the middle. The CDR3 consists of 13 residues. Germline V lookup: CDR1 SGHTS, CDR2 YDEGEE. CDR3 loop: CASRYRVNTEAFF. The CDR3, as DNA: TGTGCCAGCAGATACAGGGTAAACACTGAAGCTTTCTTT.

The chain couples TRBV9 to TRBJ2-7, with D tentatively TRBD1 (5 bases). Between the trimmed V and J ends, which lost 3 bases and 3 bases, there was a span of 13 bases. The CDR3 totals 14 residues. CDR1 is SGDLS, CDR2 YYNGEE, per germline. CDR3 amino acids: CASSADTSDYEQYF. The CDR3 DNA reads as TGTGCCAGCAGCGCGGACACCTCTGACTACGAGCAGTACTTC. The full variable domain, rest sourced from reference TRBV9 and TRBJ2-7, is DSGVTQTPKHLITATGQRVTLRCSPRSGDLSVYWYQQSLDQGLQFLIQYYNGEERAKGNILERFSAQQFPDLHSELNLSSLELGDSALYFCASSADTSDYEQYFGPGTRLTVT.

The rearrangement links TRBV28 to TRBJ2-6; D unresolved. V was pared by 6 bases and J by 3 bases, with 21 bases between. The CDR3 is 18 residues long. Looked up from germline, CDR1 is MDHEN and CDR2 is SYDVKM. In DNA, the CDR3 is TGTGCCAGCAGCCCTGACGGGCAATGGGCTCGTGGGGCCAACGTCCTGACTTTC. It specifies CASSPDGQWARGANVLTF.

The chain joins TRBV5-4 to TRBJ1-2; D is unresolved. The CDR3 runs to 14 residues. The ends were cut back, 1 base at V and 7 bases at J, with 14 bases in the middle. CDR1 SGHNT and CDR2 YYREEE come from the germline V gene (reference sequence). The CDR3 nucleotides read TGTGCCAGCAGCTTGCCCCTATCCAACCGTGGCTACACCTTC. Translation gives CASSLPLSNRGYTF.

This chain uses TRBV7-9 with TRBJ1-1; 7 bases map to TRBD1. CDR1 SEHNR and CDR2 FQNEAQ come from the germline V gene (reference sequence). V lost 5 bases to trimming and J lost 4 bases; unmatched junction nucleotides: 16. The length of the CDR3 is 17 residues. In DNA, the CDR3 is TGTGCCAGCAGCGCCCCGACAGGGAGGTTTTTAGGCACTGAAGCTTTCTTT. Translating it yields CASSAPTGRFLGTEAFF.

This clone was found once. This chain uses TRBV2 with TRBJ2-2; D unclear. The CDR3 totals 16 residues. With 4 bases removed from V and 3 bases from J, the gap between germline ends came to 15 bases. The V gene's germline CDR1 is SNHLY and CDR2 FYNNEI. CDR3 coding DNA: TGTGCCAGCAGTGGATCTATAGGACGGGACACCGGGGAGCTGTTTTTT. The encoded protein is CASSGSIGRDTGELFF.

The rearrangement links TRBV5-1 to TRBJ2-1, with 9 positions matching TRBD2. The junction had 5 bases not matched to a gene; V was cut back by 0 bases and J by 7 bases. Germline loops: CDR1 SGHRS, CDR2 YFSETQ. CDR3 length: 15 residues. The CDR3 loop is CASSLDGTSSNEQFF. For the CDR3, the DNA is TGCGCCAGCAGCTTGGATGGGACTAGCAGTAATGAGCAGTTCTTC.

The chain couples TRBV6-5 to TRBJ2-3, with D possibly TRBD2 on 6 matching bases. CDR1 is MNHEY and CDR2 is SVGAGI in the germline V gene. Trimming pared 4 bases from V and 4 bases from J, leaving 12 bases between. This CDR3 has 14 amino acids. In DNA, the CDR3 is TGTGCCAGCAGTTCAGCGGGCCGCTCAGATACGCAGTATTTT. It yields the protein CASSSAGRSDTQYF.

This chain uses TRBV10-2 with TRBJ2-5, with TRBD2 identical over 7 bases. The CDR3 sequence is 14 residues long. Per the germline V gene, CDR1 is WSHSY and CDR2 is SAAADI. Trimming took 8 bases from V and 0 from J; bases not matched to a gene: 6. The chain's CDR3 is CASPTAGNQETQYF. CDR3 bases: TGCGCCAGCCCCACAGCGGGGAACCAAGAGACCCAGTACTTC.

The gene calls are TRBV7-9 and TRBJ1-4; D may be TRBD1 (5 bases). V lost 0 bases and J lost 7, with 12 bases in between. CDR3 size: 15 residues. CDR1 is SEHNR and CDR2 is FQNEAQ in the germline V gene (reference sequence). The CDR3 DNA is TGTGCCAGCAGCTTAGCTTTCCAGGGTGGTGAAAAACTGTTTTTT. Translated: CASSLAFQGGEKLFF.

The chain has TRBV5-1 and TRBJ2-3; tentatively, D is TRBD1 (5 bases). V was pared by 4 bases and J by 0 bases, with 9 bases between. This CDR3 is 14 amino acids long. Germline assignment: CDR1 SGHRS and CDR2 YFSETQ. CDR3: CASSPDKSTDTQYF. The CDR3 nucleotides read TGCGCCAGCAGCCCGGACAAGAGCACAGATACGCAGTATTTT.

J is TRBJ1-2 and V is TRBV7-9; 8 bases align to TRBD1. The germline V gene has CDR1 SEHNR and CDR2 FQNEAQ (reference sequence). V was clipped by 7 bases and J by 7 bases; unmatched bases: 11. The CDR3 sequence is 14 residues long. The CDR3 DNA reads TGTGCCAGCACCTCCCCGGACAGGGAGAGTGGCTACACCTTC. Residues: CASTSPDRESGYTF. The entire variable domain, with the rest obtained from reference TRBV7-9 and TRBJ1-2, is as follows: DTGVSQNPRHKITKRGQNVTFRCDPISEHNRLYWYRQTLGQGPEFLTYFQNEAQLEKSRLLSDRFSAERPKGSFSTLEIQRTEQGDSAMYLCASTSPDRESGYTFGSGTRLTVV.